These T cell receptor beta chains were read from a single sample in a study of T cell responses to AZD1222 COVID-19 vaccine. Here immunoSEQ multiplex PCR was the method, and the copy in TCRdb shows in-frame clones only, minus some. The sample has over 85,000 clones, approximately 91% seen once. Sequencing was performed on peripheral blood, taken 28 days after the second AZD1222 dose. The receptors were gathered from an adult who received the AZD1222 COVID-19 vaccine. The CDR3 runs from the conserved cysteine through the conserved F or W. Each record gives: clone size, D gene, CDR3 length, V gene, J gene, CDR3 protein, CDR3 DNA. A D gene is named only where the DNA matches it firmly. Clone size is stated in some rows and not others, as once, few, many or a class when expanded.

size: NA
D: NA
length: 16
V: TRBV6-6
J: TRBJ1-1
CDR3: CASSYSRAGEGTEAFF
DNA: TGTGCCAGCAGTTACTCGAGGGCAGGGGAAGGGACTGAAGCTTTCTTT

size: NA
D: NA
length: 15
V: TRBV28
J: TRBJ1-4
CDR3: CASTLSGGLVEKLFF
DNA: TGTGCCAGCACCCTGAGCGGGGGGCTGGTGGAAAAACTGTTTTTT

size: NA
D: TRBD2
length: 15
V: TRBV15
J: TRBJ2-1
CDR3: CATSRDGGVYNEQFF
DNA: TGTGCCACCAGCAGAGATGGGGGGGTCTACAATGAGCAGTTCTTC

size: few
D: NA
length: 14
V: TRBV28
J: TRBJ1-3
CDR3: CASSLGTRGNTIYF
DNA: TGTGCCAGCAGTTTAGGGACAAGAGGAAACACCATATATTTT

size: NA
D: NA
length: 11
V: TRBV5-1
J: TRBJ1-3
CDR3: CASIGENTIYF
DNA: TGCGCCAGCATCGGGGAAAACACCATATATTTT

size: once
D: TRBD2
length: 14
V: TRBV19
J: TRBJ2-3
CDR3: CASRLAGLTDTQYF
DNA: TGTGCCAGCCGACTAGCGGGCCTCACAGATACGCAGTATTTT

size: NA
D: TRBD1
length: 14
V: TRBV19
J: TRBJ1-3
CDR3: CASRRDRIGNTIYF
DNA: TGTGCCAGTAGGAGGGACAGGATTGGAAACACCATATATTTT

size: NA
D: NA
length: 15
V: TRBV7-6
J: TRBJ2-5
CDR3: CASSLRGQGGETQYF
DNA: TGTGCCAGCAGCTTACGGGGGCAGGGAGGGGAGACCCAGTACTTC

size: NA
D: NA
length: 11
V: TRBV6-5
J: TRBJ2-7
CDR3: CASSSEYEQYF
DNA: TGTGCCAGCAGTTCCGAATACGAGCAGTACTTC

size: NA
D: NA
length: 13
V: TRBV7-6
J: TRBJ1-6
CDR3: CASSLQYNSPLHF
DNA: TGTGCCAGCAGCTTACAATATAATTCACCCCTCCACTTT

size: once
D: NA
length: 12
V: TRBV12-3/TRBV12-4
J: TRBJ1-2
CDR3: CASSLSLYGYTF
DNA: TGTGCCAGCAGTTTGTCCCTCTATGGCTACACCTTC

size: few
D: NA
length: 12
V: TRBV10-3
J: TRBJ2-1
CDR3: CAIKGLYNEQFF
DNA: TGTGCCATCAAAGGACTCTACAATGAGCAGTTCTTC

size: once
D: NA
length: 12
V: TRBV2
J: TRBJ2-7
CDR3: CASSAGNYEQYF
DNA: TGTGCCAGCAGTGCCGGGAACTACGAGCAGTACTTC

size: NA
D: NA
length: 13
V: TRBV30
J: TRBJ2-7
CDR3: CAWSRDLVSEQYF
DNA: TGTGCCTGGTCTAGGGACCTAGTGTCCGAGCAGTACTTC

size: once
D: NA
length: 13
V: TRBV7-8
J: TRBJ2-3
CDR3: CASSPGGRDTQYF
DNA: TGTGCCAGCAGCCCCGGTGGGAGGGATACGCAGTATTTT

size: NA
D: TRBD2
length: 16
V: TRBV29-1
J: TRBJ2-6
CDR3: CSVTTSGGSGANVLTF
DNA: TGCAGCGTAACCACTAGCGGGGGATCTGGGGCCAACGTCCTGACTTTC

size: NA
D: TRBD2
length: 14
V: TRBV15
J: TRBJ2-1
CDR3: CATTRGGDYNEQFF
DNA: TGTGCCACCACCCGGGGGGGGGATTACAATGAGCAGTTCTTC

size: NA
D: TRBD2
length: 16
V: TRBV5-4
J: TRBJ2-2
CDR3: CASRTAPGTSGGELFF
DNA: TGTGCCAGCAGGACTGCCCCTGGGACTAGCGGCGGGGAGCTGTTTTTT

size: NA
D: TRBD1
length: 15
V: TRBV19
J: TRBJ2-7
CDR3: CASSMGQGAFYEQYF
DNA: TGTGCCAGTAGTATGGGACAGGGGGCTTTTTACGAGCAGTACTTC

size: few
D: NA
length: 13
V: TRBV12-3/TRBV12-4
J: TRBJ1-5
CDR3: CASSKNSNQPQHF
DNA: TGTGCCAGCAGTAAAAATAGCAATCAGCCCCAGCATTTT

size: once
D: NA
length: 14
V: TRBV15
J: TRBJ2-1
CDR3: CATSRVRENNEQFF
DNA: TGTGCCACCAGCAGAGTAAGAGAAAACAATGAGCAGTTCTTC

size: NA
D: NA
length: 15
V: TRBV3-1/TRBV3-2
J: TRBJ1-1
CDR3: CASSQVGGGVTEAFF
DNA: TGTGCCAGCAGCCAAGTAGGTGGGGGAGTGACTGAAGCTTTCTTT

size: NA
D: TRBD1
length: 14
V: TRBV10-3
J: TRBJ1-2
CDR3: CAITGTGASYGYTF
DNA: TGTGCCATCACTGGGACAGGGGCGAGCTATGGCTACACCTTC

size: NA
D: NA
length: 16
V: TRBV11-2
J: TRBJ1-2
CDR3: CASSLPRAMANYGYTF
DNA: TGTGCCAGCAGCTTACCCAGGGCGATGGCTAACTATGGCTACACCTTC

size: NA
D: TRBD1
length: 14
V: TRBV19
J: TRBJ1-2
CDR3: CASSVGQGGYGYTF
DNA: TGTGCCAGTAGTGTCGGACAGGGAGGCTATGGCTACACCTTC

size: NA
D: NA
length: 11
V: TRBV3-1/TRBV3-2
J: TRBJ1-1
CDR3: CASTTDTEAFF
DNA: TGTGCCAGCACAACAGACACTGAAGCTTTCTTT

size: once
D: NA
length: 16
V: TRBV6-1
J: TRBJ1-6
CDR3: CASSEALITDNSPLHF
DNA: TGTGCCAGCAGTGAAGCGTTAATTACGGATAATTCACCCCTCCACTTT

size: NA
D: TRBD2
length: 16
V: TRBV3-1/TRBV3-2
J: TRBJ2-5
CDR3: CASSHRLAFSQETQYF
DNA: TGTGCCAGCAGCCACCGACTAGCGTTCTCTCAAGAGACCCAGTACTTC

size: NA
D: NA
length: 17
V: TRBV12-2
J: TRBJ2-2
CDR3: CASRVPRGGVESGELFF
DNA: TGTGCAAGTCGGGTCCCCCGAGGGGGAGTGGAATCCGGGGAGCTGTTTTTT

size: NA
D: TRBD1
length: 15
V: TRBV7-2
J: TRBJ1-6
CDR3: CASSFGGQGYSPLHF
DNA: TGTGCCAGCAGCTTTGGCGGACAGGGTTATTCACCCCTCCACTTT

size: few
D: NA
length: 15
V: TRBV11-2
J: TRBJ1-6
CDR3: CASSYSRENNSPLHF
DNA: TGTGCCAGCAGCTACTCAAGGGAGAATAATTCACCCCTCCACTTT

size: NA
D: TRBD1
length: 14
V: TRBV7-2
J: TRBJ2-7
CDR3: CASRREQGWYEQYF
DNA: TGTGCCAGCAGGAGGGAACAGGGGTGGTACGAGCAGTACTTC

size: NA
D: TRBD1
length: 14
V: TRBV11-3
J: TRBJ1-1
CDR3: CASSVNRGNTEAFF
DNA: TGTGCCAGCAGTGTAAACAGGGGGAACACTGAAGCTTTCTTT

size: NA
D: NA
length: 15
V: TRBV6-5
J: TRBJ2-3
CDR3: CASREPGRSTDTQYF
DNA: TGTGCCAGCAGGGAGCCGGGACGGAGCACAGATACGCAGTATTTT

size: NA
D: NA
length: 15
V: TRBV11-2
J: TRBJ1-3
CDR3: CASSLGPADGNTIYF
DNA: TGTGCCAGCAGCTTAGGACCGGCGGATGGAAACACCATATATTTT

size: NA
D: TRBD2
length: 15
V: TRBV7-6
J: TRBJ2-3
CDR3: CASSINSGSTDTQYF
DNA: TGTGCCAGCAGCATAAATAGCGGGAGCACAGATACGCAGTATTTT

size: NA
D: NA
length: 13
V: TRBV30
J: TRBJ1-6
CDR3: CAGSPSGNSPLHF
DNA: TGTGCCGGTTCCCCTAGTGGGAATTCACCCCTCCACTTT

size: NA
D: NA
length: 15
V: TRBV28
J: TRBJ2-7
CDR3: CASSYTGVSSYEQYF
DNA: TGTGCCAGCAGCTACACAGGAGTAAGCTCCTACGAGCAGTACTTC

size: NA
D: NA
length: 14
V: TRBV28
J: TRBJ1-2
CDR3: CASSLSAENYGYTF
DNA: TGTGCCAGCAGTTTATCGGCAGAGAACTATGGCTACACCTTC

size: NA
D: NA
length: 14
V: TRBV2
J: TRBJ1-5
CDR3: CASQGPTSNQPQHF
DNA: TGTGCCAGCCAGGGACCAACTAGCAATCAGCCCCAGCATTTT

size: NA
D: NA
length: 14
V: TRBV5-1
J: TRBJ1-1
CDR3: CASSFPGENTEAFF
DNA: TGCGCCAGCAGCTTTCCGGGAGAGAACACTGAAGCTTTCTTT

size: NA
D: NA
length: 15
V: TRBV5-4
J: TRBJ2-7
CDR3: CASSSERSASYEQYF
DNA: TGTGCCAGCAGCTCGGAACGGAGTGCCTCCTACGAGCAGTACTTC

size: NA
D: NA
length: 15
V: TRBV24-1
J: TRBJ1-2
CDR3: CATSDGAPYNYGYTF
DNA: TGTGCCACCAGTGATGGGGCTCCGTACAACTATGGCTACACCTTC

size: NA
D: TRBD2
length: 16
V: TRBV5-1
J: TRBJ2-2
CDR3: CASTPGLAGLTGELFF
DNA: TGCGCCAGCACCCCGGGACTAGCGGGATTAACCGGGGAGCTGTTTTTT

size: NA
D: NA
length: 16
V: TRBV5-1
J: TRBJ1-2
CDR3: CASSLGLGGINYGYTF
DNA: TGCGCCAGCAGCTTGGGCCTGGGGGGAATCAACTATGGCTACACCTTC